These 22 T cell receptor beta chains originate from one sample sequenced in a study of molecular identifiers for immune sequencing clone quantification. TCRdb used MiXCR to reprocess the PCR reads, holding one entry per CDR3 protein. The sample records 75,000 to 100,000 distinct CDR3 sequences, around a fifth being singletons. The sample taken for sequencing was naive CD8+ T cells from blood, with Jurkat cell RNA spiked in. Subset denoted: FACS-sorted CD8+CD4-CCR7+CD45RA+ naive T cells. Source of these receptors: a human donor in good health. Some libraries in this study had Jurkat cell RNA spiked in.

This clonotype was seen at least ten times. The chain links TRBV29-1 to TRBJ2-7, with a possible D match to TRBD1 (6 bases). V gave up 6 bases and J gave up 6 bases, with 9 bases separating them. Germline V gives CDR1 SQVTM, CDR2 ANQGSEA. The CDR3 sequence is 10 residues long. DNA of the CDR3: TGCAGCGTCCAGGGGTCCGAGCAGTACTTC. Encoded protein: CSVQGSEQYF.

Concerning this clonotype: A read error may explain this, as a much larger clone is one base away. The V call is TRBV20-1, the J call TRBJ2-7; TRBD2 matches 10 bases. CDR3 length equals 16 residues. The germline V gene has CDR1 DFQATT and CDR2 SNEGSKA (reference sequence). CDR3 coding DNA: TGCAGTACTAGAGGGTCCGGACTAGCGGACTCCTACGAGCAGTACTTC. The encoded protein is CSTRGSGLADSYEQYF.

This clonotype was seen at least ten times. This chain connects TRBV9 to TRBJ2-3; the D is unclear. Between the trimmed V and J ends, which lost 4 bases and 2 bases, there was a span of 8 bases. There are 13 residues in the CDR3. Germline CDR1 SGDLS, CDR2 YYNGEE. The CDR3 nucleotides are TGTGCCAGCAGCCCCTATCCCACAGATACGCAGTATTTT. Protein sequence: CASSPYPTDTQYF.

This clonotype occurred many times. The chain employs TRBV2 and TRBJ2-5; 9 nucleotides line up with TRBD1. This CDR3 has 14 amino acids. Germline CDR1 SNHLY, CDR2 FYNNEI. Trimming cost V 4 bases and J 3 bases; bases outside gene matches: 3. The CDR3 loop is CASSARTGEETQYF. The CDR3 bases are TGTGCCAGCAGTGCCCGGACAGGGGAAGAGACCCAGTACTTC.

Only a few counts were recorded for this clonotype. CDR3 sequence (DNA): TGTGCCATCAGTGAGTTACTCCAGAGCTCCTACGAGCAGTACTTC. Protein: CAISELLQSSYEQYF. V is TRBV10-3 and J is TRBJ2-7; D uncertain. Germline V lookup: CDR1 ENHRY, CDR2 SYGVKD. The CDR3 consists of 15 residues. V lost 1 base, J lost 0 bases, and 10 bases lay in between.

This clonotype was seen only a few times. A single base separates this from a much larger clone, so it may be a read error. V usage is TRBV7-2 and J usage is TRBJ1-1; TRBD1 is a possible D gene (6 bases). Trimming shortened V by 6 bases and J by 4 bases, and 18 bases separated the two germline ends. The CDR3 sequence is 15 residues long. Germline V gives CDR1 SGHTA, CDR2 FQGNSA. The CDR3 loop is CASRPGRGAGTEAFF. Written as DNA, the CDR3 is TGTGCCAGCAGGCCGGGACGGGGGGCCGGCACTGAAGCTTTCTTT.

This clonotype was recorded many times. The rearrangement links TRBV20-1 to TRBJ2-7; 10 bases agree with TRBD2. The germline V gene encodes CDR1 DFQATT and CDR2 SNEGSKA (reference sequence). V lost 0 bases, J lost 5 bases, and 7 bases stayed unmatched. The CDR3 runs 15 residues. CDR3 loop: CSARDRGLASHEQYF. Written as DNA, the CDR3 is TGCAGTGCTAGAGATCGGGGACTAGCGTCCCACGAGCAGTACTTC.

This clonotype was picked up a small number of times. The CDR3 coding sequence is TGTGCCAGCACCACCGAATTGGCGAAGGGAGAGCAGTTCTTC. This encodes CASTTELAKGEQFF. V usage is TRBV7-9 and J usage is TRBJ2-1; D gene unclear. With 7 bases removed from V and 10 bases from J, the gap between germline ends came to 20 bases. The germline V gene has CDR1 SEHNR and CDR2 FQNEAQ (reference sequence). This CDR3 has 14 amino acids.

This clonotype was recorded many times. This chain joins TRBV6-1 and TRBJ2-7; 8 bases agree with TRBD1. Germline CDR1 reads MNHNS; CDR2 reads SASEGT. V was clipped by 4 bases and J by 2 bases; unmatched bases: 10. The CDR3 consists of 16 residues. This chain's CDR3 is CASSAPGTGIPYEQYF. The CDR3 bases are TGTGCCAGCAGTGCCCCCGGGACAGGCATACCCTACGAGCAGTACTTC.

This clonotype was seen many times. The V call is TRBV6-2 or TRBV6-3, the J call TRBJ1-2; 10 bases fit TRBD1. Per the germline V gene, CDR1 is MNHEY and CDR2 is SVGEGT. This CDR3 spans 13 amino acids. V lost 2 bases and J lost 8; bases outside the gene matches: 2. The CDR3 loop is CASSYGTGVGYTF. The CDR3 DNA sequence: TGTGCCAGCAGTTACGGGACAGGGGTCGGCTACACCTTC.

The table lists this clonotype with many counts. The chain combines TRBV19 with TRBJ2-7; no firm D call. Between the trimmed V and J ends, which lost 3 bases and 1 base, there was a span of 10 bases. The CDR3 totals 14 residues. Germline CDR1 and CDR2: LNHDA and SQIVND (reference sequence). The CDR3 sequence: CASSIGSRSYEQYF. Written as DNA, the CDR3 is TGTGCCAGTAGTATCGGTTCCAGGTCCTACGAGCAGTACTTC.

This clonotype was counted at least ten times. V usage is TRBV5-4 and J usage is TRBJ1-6; D is undetermined. V was pared by 4 bases and J by 6 bases, with 8 bases between. Germline CDR1 is SGHNT and CDR2 is YYREEE (reference sequence). The CDR3 loop spans 13 amino acids. The chain's CDR3 is CASSPGPNSPLHF. CDR3 nucleotides: TGTGCCAGCAGCCCGGGCCCTAATTCACCCCTCCACTTT.

The gene calls are TRBV5-4 and TRBJ2-3; 7 nucleotides align to TRBD2. This CDR3 region has 16 residues. Germline trimming cut 10 bases from V and 4 bases from J; bases unmatched to any gene: 18. The germline V gene encodes CDR1 SGHNT and CDR2 YYREEE (reference sequence). Written as DNA, the CDR3 is TGTGCCGCGGAGACACGGGGCGGGGAGGGTGCAGATACGCAGTATTTT. This translates into CAAETRGGEGADTQYF.

This clonotype was detected many times. The chain has TRBV12-2 and TRBJ2-7; the DNA was not used to check the table's D call, TRBD1. TRBV12-2 is a listed pseudogene. The CDR3 runs to 13 residues. The CDR3 is CASRQWGGYEQYF. CDR3 sequence (DNA): TGTGCAAGTCGCCAATGGGGCGGCTACGAGCAGTACTTC.

This clonotype was detected only a few times. This chain links TRBV7-9 with TRBJ2-1; TRBD2 is a possible D gene (6 bases). The V gene's germline CDR1 is SEHNR and CDR2 FQNEAQ (reference sequence). V was trimmed by 1 base and J by 12 bases, leaving 10 bases between them. CDR3 length equals 12 residues. The CDR3, as DNA: TGTGCCAGCAGCTTAGAGGAGGAGGGGCAGTTCTTC. This gives the protein CASSLEEEGQFF.

There are many counts of this clonotype. The genes are TRBV30 and TRBJ1-1; tentatively, D is TRBD1 (5 bases). CDR1 GTSNPN and CDR2 SVGIG come from the germline V gene (reference sequence). Trimming pared 2 bases from V and 6 bases from J, leaving 10 bases between. This CDR3 is built from 12 residues. The CDR3 nucleotides read TGTGCCTGGAGTCAGGGCTCGGCTGAAGCTTTCTTT. Translation: CAWSQGSAEAFF.

This clonotype was observed at least ten times. The rearrangement joins TRBV6-2 or TRBV6-3 to TRBJ2-2; D is unclear. CDR3 length equals 11 residues. Germline-derived CDR1 and CDR2 are MNHEY and SVGEGT. V shed 6 bases and J shed 9 bases, with 8 bases lying between them. CDR3 region: CASSSLRELFF. The CDR3 coding sequence is TGTGCCAGCAGCTCCTTAAGGGAGCTGTTTTTT.

This clonotype was counted ten times or more. The chain combines TRBV29-1 with TRBJ2-7, with D uncertain. V gave up 3 bases and J gave up 2 bases, with 8 bases separating them. Germline CDR1 is SQVTM and CDR2 is ANQGSEA. CDR3 length: 12 residues. CDR3 nucleotides: TGCAGCGTTGAGTCCAAAACCTACGAGCAGTACTTC. Its translation: CSVESKTYEQYF.

The genes are TRBV6-5 and TRBJ1-5, with D tentatively TRBD1 (5 bases). The ends were cut back, 6 bases at V and 3 bases at J, with 12 bases in the middle. The germline gives CDR1 MNHEY, CDR2 SVGAGI. CDR3 length equals 14 residues. The DNA of the CDR3 is TGTGCCAGCAGCGCTGACAGCCTCAATCAGCCCCAGCATTTT. This encodes CASSADSLNQPQHF.

With regard to this clonotype: The junction and the germline gene differ at one end; a read error may be behind it. This sequence joins TRBV9 and TRBJ2-3, with D hard to call. The CDR3 consists of 12 residues. The germline V gene has CDR1 SGDLS and CDR2 YYNGEE. This chain's CDR3 is CASSVPTDTQCF. In DNA form, the CDR3 reads TGTGCCAGCAGCGTTCCAACAGATACGCAGTGTTTT. Based on the CDR3 plus reference TRBV9 and TRBJ2-3, the full variable domain is DSGVTQTPKHLITATGQRVTLRCSPRSGDLSVYWYQQSLDQGLQFLIQYYNGEERAKGNILERFSAQQFPDLHSELNLSSLELGDSALYFCASSVPTDTQCFGPGTRLTVL.

Many counts were recorded for this clonotype. The chain recombines TRBV5-1 with TRBJ1-1; D remains ambiguous. V lost 1 base and J lost 1, with 8 bases in between. This CDR3 is built from 14 residues. Germline V gives CDR1 SGHRS, CDR2 YFSETQ. The DNA of the CDR3 is TGCGCCAGCAGCTTGTTAATCTCGAACACTGAAGCTTTCTTT. This codes for CASSLLISNTEAFF.

This clonotype has a handful of counts. V is TRBV6-5 and J is TRBJ2-5; the match to TRBD1 covers 9 bases. The CDR3 extends over 15 amino acids. Germline values: CDR1 MNHEY, CDR2 SVGAGI. The V gene end was trimmed by 2 bases and the J gene end by 2 bases; junction bases not matched to a gene: 3. Here the CDR3 DNA reads TGTGCCAGCAGTTACGAGGACAGGGGACAAGAGACCCAGTACTTC. Its translation is CASSYEDRGQETQYF.